Below are 18 T cell receptor beta chains sequenced from a single sample in a study of shared clonotypes between healthy human individuals. Using immunoSEQ multiplex PCR, the repertoire was profiled, and TCRdb retains in-frame clones only, with some absent. The sample holds 170,000 or so clones, around 63% seen once. What was sequenced was memory CD4+ T cells sorted from blood. Regarding subset: CD45RA-negative fraction. These receptors originate from a man aged 25 to 40 in good health.

The V gene is TRBV7-6, the J gene TRBJ2-2; D perhaps matches TRBD2 (5 bases). Trimming took off 4 bases at V and 2 bases at J, with 8 bases between the two ends. Germline lookup yields CDR1 SGHVS and CDR2 FNYEAQ. The CDR3 is 14 amino acids. DNA for the CDR3: TGTGCCAGCAGCTCCAGCGGAAACACCGGGGAGCTGTTTTTT. This translates into CASSSSGNTGELFF.

The CDR3 loop reads CASRARGGGNGYTF. The CDR3 nucleotides are TGTGCCAGCAGGGCTCGTGGTGGGGGGAATGGCTACACCTTC. The chain couples TRBV27 to TRBJ1-2, with a weak D call TRBD1 (5 bases). The germline V and J ends were trimmed by 6 bases and 6 bases, with 17 bases remaining between them. Germline V gene lookup returns CDR1 MNHEY and CDR2 SMNVEV (reference sequence). The CDR3 length is 14 residues.

The chain employs TRBV18 and TRBJ1-4; D not certain. The CDR3 is made up of 18 amino acids. Germline V CDR1 and CDR2: KGHSH, LQKENI. Trimming pared 5 bases from V and 8 bases from J, leaving 27 bases between. Here the CDR3 reads CASSANPASALIREKLFF. CDR3 DNA sequence: TGTGCCAGCTCAGCTAACCCAGCGAGCGCCCTTATTCGGGAAAAACTGTTTTTT.

This clone showed up just a few times. The V and J genes are TRBV5-1 and TRBJ2-7; D not certain. Trimming took off 2 bases at V and 4 bases at J, with 13 bases between the two ends. Germline CDR1 SGHRS, CDR2 YFSETQ. The CDR3 consists of 14 residues. CDR3 residues: CASSFAIGPYEQYF. DNA for the CDR3: TGCGCCAGCAGCTTTGCCATCGGGCCGTACGAGCAGTACTTC.

The chain is built from TRBV5-4 and TRBJ2-3; TRBD2 aligns across 12 bases. The CDR3 covers 16 residues. The V and J ends lost 4 bases and 5 bases, in that order; junction bases with no gene match: 8. Germline CDR1 and CDR2: SGHNT and YYREEE (reference sequence). CDR3 sequence: CASSETSGSFGDTQYF. The CDR3 DNA sequence: TGTGCCAGCAGCGAGACTAGCGGGAGTTTCGGAGATACGCAGTATTTT.

The chain uses TRBV7-3 and TRBJ2-2; perhaps TRBD1 as D (5 bases). Trimming took off 5 bases at V and 5 bases at J, with 12 bases between the two ends. This CDR3 is built from 14 residues. Germline V gene data show CDR1 as SGHTA and CDR2 as FQGTGA. CDR3 nucleotide sequence: TGTGCCAGCAGCCCCACTCGACAGACCGGGGAGCTGTTTTTT. Amino acid sequence: CASSPTRQTGELFF.

This clone was picked up many times. In the same sample, other DNA sequences code for this CDR3. The V and J genes are TRBV7-3 and TRBJ2-5, with 7 bases that match TRBD2. The CDR3 runs to 13 residues. Trimming cost V 3 bases and J 5 bases; bases outside gene matches: 3. Germline V gene lookup returns CDR1 SGHTA and CDR2 FQGTGA. The CDR3 region is CASSLREGETQYF. The CDR3 bases are TGTGCCAGCAGCTTGAGGGAGGGGGAGACCCAGTACTTC.

This clone appeared once. This sequence joins TRBV6-5 and TRBJ1-1; D unresolved. Trimming took 3 bases from V and 1 from J, leaving 12 bases between them. Germline lookup yields CDR1 MNHEY and CDR2 SVGAGI. The CDR3 totals 15 residues. For the CDR3, the DNA is TGTGCCAGCAGTTATCCAGGTGTCCGGAACACTGAAGCTTTCTTT. Protein: CASSYPGVRNTEAFF.

The chain recombines TRBV11-3 with TRBJ2-5; 9 bases align to TRBD2. V shed 1 base and J 5 bases; nucleotides not matched to a gene: 5. CDR3 size: 15 residues. Germline V CDR1 and CDR2: SGHNT, YENEEA. Here the CDR3 reads CASSLGGSGSETQYF. The CDR3 nucleotides are TGTGCCAGCAGCTTAGGTGGTAGCGGGAGTGAGACCCAGTACTTC. Full variable domain (outside the CDR3, taken from reference TRBV11-3 and TRBJ2-5): EAGVVQSPRYKIIEKKQPVAFWCNPISGHNTLYWYLQNLGQGPELLIRYENEEAVDDSQLPKDRFSAERLKGVDSTLKIQPAELGDSAVYLCASSLGGSGSETQYFGPGTRLLVL.

The chain uses TRBV7-9 and TRBJ2-1; D not resolved. From germline, CDR1 is SEHNR and CDR2 FQNEAQ (reference sequence). The CDR3 totals 11 residues. The V end lost 3 bases, the J end lost 9 bases, and 6 bases lay between the germline ends. The DNA of the CDR3 is TGTGCCAGCAGCTTTTCGTCTGAGCAGTTCTTC. Protein sequence: CASSFSSEQFF.

The genes are TRBV5-1 and TRBJ2-1, with D hard to call. V was clipped by 2 bases and J by 11 bases, with 11 bases between them. This CDR3 spans 12 amino acids. The germline gives CDR1 SGHRS, CDR2 YFSETQ. CDR3 region: CASSFRLQKQFF. In nucleotides, the CDR3 is TGCGCCAGCAGCTTTCGGCTTCAAAAGCAGTTCTTC.

The chain couples TRBV7-2 to TRBJ2-7; D not certain. The CDR3 sequence is 15 residues long. V lost 7 bases and J 0 bases, leaving 16 bases between the germline ends. CDR1 SGHTA and CDR2 FQGNSA come from the germline V gene. CDR3: CASTSMPGSSYEQYF. In DNA, the CDR3 is TGTGCCAGCACCTCAATGCCGGGTAGCTCCTACGAGCAGTACTTC.

The rearrangement uses TRBV19 and TRBJ1-1; D is uncertain. There are 12 residues in the CDR3. The germline V gene has CDR1 LNHDA and CDR2 SQIVND (reference sequence). Deletions cut 6 bases from V and 8 bases from J, with 13 bases between. The CDR3 nucleotides read TGTGCCAGTAGCTCCGGATTTGGAGAAGCTTTCTTT. Protein sequence: CASSSGFGEAFF.

V usage is TRBV18 and J usage is TRBJ1-1; D uncertain. CDR3 length: 16 amino acids. In germline, CDR1 is KGHSH, CDR2 LQKENI. V dropped 3 bases and J dropped 3 bases, with 17 bases sitting between them. CDR3 in amino acids: CASSPLQVERDTEAFF. In nucleotides, the CDR3 is TGTGCCAGCTCACCGCTACAAGTGGAGAGGGACACTGAAGCTTTCTTT.

The V and J genes are TRBV7-2 and TRBJ2-3; D uncertain. V lost 7 bases, J lost 6 bases, and 11 bases lay in between. The CDR3 consists of 12 residues. CDR1 and CDR2 (germline): SGHTA, FQGNSA. CDR3 protein: CASMLVGDTQYF. The CDR3 bases are TGTGCCAGCATGCTAGTAGGGGATACGCAGTATTTT.

V gene TRBV9 combines with J gene TRBJ2-3; D is uncertain. Germline values: CDR1 SGDLS, CDR2 YYNGEE. This CDR3 is 16 amino acids long. With 1 base removed from V and 2 bases from J, the gap between germline ends came to 14 bases. The CDR3 region has the DNA TGTGCCAGCAGCGTAAGAGAGCTCGGCTTCACAGATACGCAGTATTTT. Encoded protein: CASSVRELGFTDTQYF.

Points on this clone: Different DNA sequences within this sample yield the same CDR3. The chain links TRBV7-9 to TRBJ1-2, with TRBD1 identical over 7 bases. CDR3 length: 13 residues. With 4 bases clipped from V and 3 bases from J, the junction kept 2 bases outside the gene matches. Germline V lookup: CDR1 SEHNR, CDR2 FQNEAQ (reference sequence). The CDR3 DNA is TGTGCCAGCAGCTGGCAGGGGGACTATGGCTACACCTTC. Its translation: CASSWQGDYGYTF.

In nucleotides, the CDR3 is TGTGCCAGCTCACCGGACACAAAGCTCGAGACCCAGTACTTC. Its protein product is CASSPDTKLETQYF. The V call is TRBV18, the J call TRBJ2-5; perhaps TRBD1 as D (5 bases). Per the germline V gene, CDR1 is KGHSH and CDR2 is LQKENI. This CDR3 region has 14 residues. Trimming pared 3 bases from V and 5 bases from J, leaving 13 bases between.